Presented here are 22 T cell receptor beta chains from one specimen sequenced in a study of shared T cell receptors in the human thymus. Libraries were prepared by immunoSEQ multiplex PCR; TCRdb keeps only in-frame clonotypes and omits some of them. Of roughly 710,000 clones listed, over 75% are singletons. This sample was shared with a second study, whose subject was human thymus T cells.

Sequencing was done on a sample of thymocytes. The source of these receptors is a girl under three years old with a congenital heart defect.

The chain couples TRBV13 to TRBJ1-2; perhaps TRBD1 as D (6 bases). CDR3 length equals 15 residues. Trimming cost V 5 bases and J 5 bases, with 18 bases left between them. In germline, CDR1 is PRHDT, CDR2 FYEKMQ (reference sequence). This CDR3 reads CASSQGGAGRYGYTF. The CDR3 bases are TGTGCCAGCAGCCAAGGGGGGGCAGGGCGATATGGCTACACCTTC.

Only a few counts were recorded for this clone. The chain combines TRBV2 with TRBJ1-4; the match to TRBD1 covers 10 bases. CDR3 length equals 16 residues. V dropped 6 bases and J dropped 0; count of bases not matched to a gene: 4. Germline CDR1 reads SNHLY; CDR2 reads FYNNEI. CDR3: CASSGQGVATNEKLFF. The CDR3 nucleotides read TGTGCCAGCAGCGGACAGGGGGTTGCAACTAATGAAAAACTGTTTTTT.

The chain has TRBV2 and TRBJ1-1; perhaps TRBD1 as D (6 bases). V dropped 5 bases and J dropped 0 bases, with 13 bases sitting between them. Germline CDR1 and CDR2: SNHLY and FYNNEI. The CDR3 extends over 15 amino acids. The CDR3 region has the DNA TGTGCCAGCAGTATGACAGGCCCTATGAACACTGAAGCTTTCTTT. It specifies CASSMTGPMNTEAFF.

This clone has a handful of counts. The chain links TRBV11-2 to TRBJ1-2; a weak D match, TRBD1 (5 bases). The V end was cut by 0 bases, the J end by 12 bases, with 14 bases between. This CDR3 spans 13 amino acids. CDR1 SGHAT and CDR2 FQNNGV come from the germline V gene. The CDR3, as DNA: TGTGCCAGCAGCTTAGATCTGGGGGGACCGGACACCTTC. Protein sequence: CASSLDLGGPDTF.

CDR3 coding DNA: TGTGCCAGCAGCAGGGGGGGGGTACACTACGAGCAGTACTTC. Translated: CASSRGGVHYEQYF. This chain links TRBV7-8 with TRBJ2-7; D is possibly TRBD2 (7 bases). Germline V gives CDR1 SGHVS, CDR2 FQNEAQ. The length of the CDR3 is 14 residues. V lost 5 bases and J lost 3, with 14 bases in between. Full variable domain (remainder filled in from reference TRBV7-8 and TRBJ2-7): GAGVSQSPRYKVAKRGQDVALRCDPISGHVSLFWYQQALGQGPEFLTYFQNEAQLDKSGLPSDRFFAERPEGSVSTLKIQRTQQEDSAVYLCASSRGGVHYEQYFGPGTRLTVT.

The chain uses TRBV10-1 and TRBJ1-4, with D perhaps TRBD1 (5 bases). This CDR3 is 11 amino acids long. Germline V lookup: CDR1 WNHNN, CDR2 SYGVQD (reference sequence). V shed 7 bases and J shed 8 bases, with 8 bases lying between them. The CDR3 here is CASISGEKLFF. The CDR3 nucleotides read TGCGCCAGCATATCAGGGGAAAAACTGTTTTTT.

The gene calls are TRBV5-5 and TRBJ1-2, with TRBD1 as a possible D gene (6 bases). The CDR3 is made up of 16 amino acids. V lost 0 bases to trimming and J lost 6 bases, with 18 bases between them. Germline assignment: CDR1 SGHKS and CDR2 YYEKEE (reference sequence). The CDR3 nucleotides are TGTGCCAGCAGCTTGGCGTTTTGGCCCCGGGACAATGGCTACACCTTC. It yields the protein CASSLAFWPRDNGYTF.

CDR3: CASSIDRGASVAIETQYF. CDR3 DNA sequence: TGTGCCAGTAGTATAGATCGAGGAGCCTCCGTGGCGATAGAGACCCAGTACTTC. The rearrangement uses TRBV19 and TRBJ2-5; D is unclear. The V end was cut by 0 bases, the J end by 4 bases, with 21 bases between. This CDR3 spans 18 amino acids. Germline V gene data show CDR1 as LNHDA and CDR2 as SQIVND (reference sequence).

The chain couples TRBV19 to TRBJ2-5; TRBD1 might be the D (5 bases). Germline CDR1 LNHDA, CDR2 SQIVND (reference sequence). V was clipped by 2 bases and J by 5 bases, with 15 bases between them. This CDR3 is 15 amino acids long. The CDR3 nucleotides read TGTGCCAGTAGTATAACCCCCGGACATTACGAGACCCAGTACTTC. This encodes CASSITPGHYETQYF.

The chain carries TRBV10-3 and TRBJ1-1, with TRBD1 matching over 8 bases. This CDR3 has 14 residues. The trim removed 6 bases at V and 4 bases at J, leaving 7 bases unmatched. Germline CDR1 and CDR2: ENHRY and SYGVKD. The CDR3 nucleotides are TGTGCCATCAGGTCAGGACAGGGTGGCACTGAAGCTTTCTTT. Amino acid sequence: CAIRSGQGGTEAFF.

This clone showed up just a few times. V and J are TRBV2 and TRBJ2-7; 10 bases fit TRBD1. The germline V gene has CDR1 SNHLY and CDR2 FYNNEI. Germline trimming cut 10 bases from V and 4 bases from J; bases unmatched to any gene: 10. The CDR3 consists of 14 residues. CDR3 protein: CANSRTGGVYEQYF. For the CDR3, the DNA is TGTGCCAACAGCAGGACAGGGGGGGTATACGAGCAGTACTTC.

This chain connects TRBV7-9 to TRBJ2-1, with a possible D match to TRBD2 (5 bases). V was clipped by 4 bases and J by 9 bases, with 16 bases between them. The CDR3 runs to 14 residues. The germline V gene encodes CDR1 SEHNR and CDR2 FQNEAQ (reference sequence). In DNA, the CDR3 is TGTGCCAGCAGCTCGGGGTCTAGCTTGGGTGAGCAGTTCTTC. Amino acid sequence: CASSSGSSLGEQFF.

The rearrangement links TRBV19 to TRBJ1-3, with no clear D. CDR1 and CDR2 from the germline V gene are LNHDA and SQIVND (reference sequence). CDR3 size: 15 residues. The V gene lost 6 bases and the J gene lost 8 bases, with 20 bases spanning the gap. In DNA, the CDR3 is TGTGCCAGTAGCGCTCGGCCAGGTCGGGGATACACCATATATTTT. Protein: CASSARPGRGYTIYF.

CDR3 in DNA: TGTGCCAGCACCCGCCAGGGAGGGGGGGCTAATGAAAAACTGTTTTTT. It is translated as CASTRQGGGANEKLFF. The chain combines TRBV28 with TRBJ1-4, with a weak D call TRBD1 (6 bases). The germline gives CDR1 MDHEN, CDR2 SYDVKM. The CDR3 is 16 amino acids. V lost 7 bases and J lost 3, with 18 bases in between.

The V and J genes are TRBV19 and TRBJ2-3; D possibly corresponds to TRBD1 (5 bases). Trimming removed 0 bases from V and 3 bases from J, with 16 bases in between. The CDR3 extends over 17 amino acids. Germline-derived CDR1 and CDR2 are LNHDA and SQIVND (reference sequence). The CDR3 nucleotides are TGTGCCAGTAGTATAGATCCCAGGGTGTCGAGGACAGATACGCAGTATTTT. Protein: CASSIDPRVSRTDTQYF.

This chain joins TRBV9 and TRBJ2-2, with 12 bases fitting TRBD2. Per germline, CDR1 SGDLS and CDR2 YYNGEE. V gave up 3 bases and J gave up 5 bases; unmatched junction bases: 8. CDR3 length: 17 residues. The CDR3 is CASSGNLAGGPTGELFF. The DNA of the CDR3 is TGTGCCAGCAGCGGTAATCTAGCGGGGGGGCCTACCGGGGAGCTGTTTTTT.

The gene calls are TRBV28 and TRBJ1-5; 7 bases match TRBD1. The junction had 4 bases not matched to a gene; V was cut back by 6 bases and J by 2 bases. The CDR3 contains 14 residues. Germline V gives CDR1 MDHEN, CDR2 SYDVKM. CDR3 amino acids: CASRPGQGNQPQHF. Written as DNA, the CDR3 is TGTGCCAGCAGGCCCGGACAGGGCAATCAGCCCCAGCATTTT.

This chain connects TRBV6-6 to TRBJ2-2; the D is unclear. The V end was cut by 2 bases, the J end by 1 base, with 8 bases between. The length of the CDR3 is 15 residues. Germline values: CDR1 MNHNY, CDR2 SVGAGI (reference sequence). In nucleotides, the CDR3 is TGTGCCAGCAGTTACGAAGGCGGGAACACCGGGGAGCTGTTTTTT. Translated, it gives CASSYEGGNTGELFF.

The chain uses TRBV7-2 and TRBJ2-5; D may be TRBD2 (5 bases). Germline assignment: CDR1 SGHTA and CDR2 FQGNSA. This CDR3 spans 16 amino acids. Trimming took off 1 base at V and 2 bases at J, with 14 bases between the two ends. Written as DNA, the CDR3 is TGTGCCAGCAGCTTAGGGCGGAGGCACCATCAAGAGACCCAGTACTTC. As protein: CASSLGRRHHQETQYF.

The chain carries TRBV9 and TRBJ2-1; the match to TRBD2 covers 11 bases. CDR3 length: 18 residues. Germline CDR1 is SGDLS and CDR2 is YYNGEE. V trimming: 5 bases; J trimming: 4 bases; junction bases outside the gene matches: 14. CDR3 DNA: TGTGCCAGCAGTCCCCGGGGTAGCGGGGGGGCCACGTACAATGAGCAGTTCTTC. Its protein product is CASSPRGSGGATYNEQFF.

The chain carries TRBV2 and TRBJ1-5, with D possibly matching TRBD1 (5 bases). This CDR3 comprises 17 residues. The V gene's germline CDR1 is SNHLY and CDR2 FYNNEI. V shed 1 base and J shed 5 bases, with 18 bases lying between them. The CDR3 coding sequence is TGTGCCAGCAGTGAAGAGGAGGGAGCTTTGGGGGATCAGCCCCAGCATTTT. Its translation: CASSEEEGALGDQPQHF.

The gene calls are TRBV15 and TRBJ1-2; D not certain. Germline CDR1 and CDR2: LNHNV and YYDKDF (reference sequence). CDR3 length equals 15 residues. V lost 0 bases and J 8 bases, leaving 16 bases between the germline ends. As DNA, the CDR3 is TGTGCCACCAGCAGAGATTTTTGGGGAGATCAGGGCTACACCTTC. Encoded protein: CATSRDFWGDQGYTF.